This paragraph reports one T cell receptor (beta chain). Its antigen is unknown. This CDR3 is 13 amino acids long. V gave up 5 bases and J gave up 4 bases, with 8 bases separating them. Some clones are missing from TCRdb's copy, which holds only in-frame ones; the method was immunoSEQ multiplex PCR. The sample lists approximately 180,000 clones, over 85% occurring once. The data stem from a study of T cell responses to AZD1222 COVID-19 vaccine. Findings of the study overall: White British ancestry dominated among donors, who included more females, and clonal diversity was possibly underestimated. Baseline seropositives among AZD1222 recipients totaled only six or seven. Repertoire sampling happened only post peak T cell response.

The sequencing used peripheral blood, collected on day 0 of AZD1222 vaccination. The V gene is TRBV12-3 or TRBV12-4, the J gene TRBJ2-2; D not certain. This sequence originates from an adult in good health. Here the CDR3 DNA reads TGTGCCAGCAGTCCATTACTCACCGGGGAGCTGTTTTTT. Translating it yields CASSPLLTGELFF.